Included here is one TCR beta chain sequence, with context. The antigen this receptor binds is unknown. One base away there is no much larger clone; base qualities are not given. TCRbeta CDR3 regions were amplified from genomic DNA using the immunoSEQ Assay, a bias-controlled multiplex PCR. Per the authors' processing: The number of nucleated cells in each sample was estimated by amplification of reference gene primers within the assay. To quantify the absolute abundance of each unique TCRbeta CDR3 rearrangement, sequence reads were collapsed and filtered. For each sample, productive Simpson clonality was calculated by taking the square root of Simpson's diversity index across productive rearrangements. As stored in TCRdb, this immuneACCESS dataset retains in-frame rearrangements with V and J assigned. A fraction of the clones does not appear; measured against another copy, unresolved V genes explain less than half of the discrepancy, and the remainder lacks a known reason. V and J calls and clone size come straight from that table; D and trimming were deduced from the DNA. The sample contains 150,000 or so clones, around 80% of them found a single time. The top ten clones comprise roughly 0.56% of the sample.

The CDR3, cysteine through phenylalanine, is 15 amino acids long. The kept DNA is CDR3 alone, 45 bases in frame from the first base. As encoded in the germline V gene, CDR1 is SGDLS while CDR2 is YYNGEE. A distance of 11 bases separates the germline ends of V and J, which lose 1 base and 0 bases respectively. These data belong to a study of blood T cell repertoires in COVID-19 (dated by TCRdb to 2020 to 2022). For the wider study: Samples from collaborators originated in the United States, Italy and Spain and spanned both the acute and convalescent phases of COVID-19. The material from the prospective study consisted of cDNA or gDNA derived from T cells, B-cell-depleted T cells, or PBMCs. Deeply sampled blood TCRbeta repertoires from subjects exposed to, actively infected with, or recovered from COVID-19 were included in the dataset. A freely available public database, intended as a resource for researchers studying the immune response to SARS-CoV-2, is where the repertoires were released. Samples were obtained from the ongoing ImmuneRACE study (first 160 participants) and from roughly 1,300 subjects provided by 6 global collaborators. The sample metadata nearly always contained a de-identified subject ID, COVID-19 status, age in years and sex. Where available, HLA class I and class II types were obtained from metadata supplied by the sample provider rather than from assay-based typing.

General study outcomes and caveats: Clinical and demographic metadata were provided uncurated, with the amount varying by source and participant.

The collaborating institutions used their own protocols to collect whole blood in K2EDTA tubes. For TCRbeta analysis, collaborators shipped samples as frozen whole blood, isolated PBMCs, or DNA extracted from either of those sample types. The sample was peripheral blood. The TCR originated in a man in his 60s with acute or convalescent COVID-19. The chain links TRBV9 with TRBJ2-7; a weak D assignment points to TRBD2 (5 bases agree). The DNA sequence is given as TGTGCCAGCAGCGTATCTCCGGGAAACTCCTACGAGCAGTACTTC. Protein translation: CASSVSPGNSYEQYF.